This T cell receptor (beta chain) was retrieved from a study of cytomegalovirus exposure and HLA in healthy donors. PCR involved 60 Vbeta and 13 Jbeta primers. Assay: immunoSEQ multiplex PCR; the TCRdb copy retains only in-frame clones and omits some. The sample has 30,000 to 40,000 clones, around 40% seen once. While unrecorded immune exposures were likely, the donors were nominally healthy when sampled. V was cut by 7 bases and J by 2 bases, with 17 bases left in between. Germline loops: CDR1 LGHNA, CDR2 YNFKEQ. The CDR3 is 16 residues long. The chain links TRBV4-2 to TRBJ1-4, with D unresolved. The specimen sequenced was PBMCs. This sequence originates from a woman aged 45-65 years in good health and CMV-seronegative. Here the CDR3 DNA reads TGTGCCAGCAATCGTGTAGACCGAGGGACTAATGAAAAACTGTTTTTT. As protein: CASNRVDRGTNEKLFF.